This T cell receptor (beta chain) was recorded in a study of cytomegalovirus exposure and HLA in healthy donors. Study outcomes and limitations: Reportedly, fewer N-insertions than the 666-donor mean appeared in an Asian-associated ancestry cluster in a later analysis. It was shown in a later analysis that HLA-associated TCR beta chains were more clonally expanded than other, equally common chains. The classifier reportedly diagnosed cytomegalovirus status with high sensitivity and specificity.

Note on this clone: Its antigen is not known.

CDR1 and CDR2 from the germline V gene are SGHNT and YENEEA. Trimming took off 3 bases at V and 1 base at J, with 9 bases between the two ends. The CDR3 spans 14 residues. The PCR had 60 Vbeta and 13 Jbeta primers. Profiling relied on immunoSEQ multiplex PCR, and the TCRdb table lists in-frame clones only, not all of them. The table records around 62,000 clones, more than 60% of them present only once. The specimen sequenced was PBMCs. The chain combines TRBV11-3 with TRBJ1-1, with D possibly matching TRBD1 (5 bases). The sequence was obtained from a male donor in good health and CMV-seropositive. CDR3: CASSFDSSNTEAFF. DNA of the CDR3: TGTGCCAGCAGCTTCGACAGCTCGAACACTGAAGCTTTCTTT.